This T cell receptor (beta chain) was identified during a study of high-grade serous ovarian cancer treatment subgroups. About the study: Each sample yielded on average around 7,300 unique TCR beta rearrangements from more than 13,000 reads.

The tumor samples were collected prior to definitive surgery or chemotherapy. Remarks on this clone: Antigen: not known.

Study-wide findings and caveats: These tumor repertoires lack spatial information from bulk sequencing.

Method: immunoSEQ multiplex PCR; TCRdb's copy keeps in-frame clones and lacks some. The table has 2,500 to 3,000 clones, about 77% seen once; the top ten hold 4.5% to 5%. This clonotype was sampled from a human donor with high-grade serous ovarian cancer. Sequenced material: tumor tissue.

The CDR3 DNA is TGTGCCAGCAGTGAAGCCCCCCTAGCGGGGGGGCGGGAGACCCAGTACTTC. It yields the protein CASSEAPLAGGRETQYF. J is TRBJ2-5 and V is TRBV6-1; 12 bases agree with TRBD2. CDR3 length: 17 amino acids. V lost 0 bases and J lost 5; bases outside the gene matches: 7. Germline V CDR1 and CDR2: MNHNS, SASEGT.